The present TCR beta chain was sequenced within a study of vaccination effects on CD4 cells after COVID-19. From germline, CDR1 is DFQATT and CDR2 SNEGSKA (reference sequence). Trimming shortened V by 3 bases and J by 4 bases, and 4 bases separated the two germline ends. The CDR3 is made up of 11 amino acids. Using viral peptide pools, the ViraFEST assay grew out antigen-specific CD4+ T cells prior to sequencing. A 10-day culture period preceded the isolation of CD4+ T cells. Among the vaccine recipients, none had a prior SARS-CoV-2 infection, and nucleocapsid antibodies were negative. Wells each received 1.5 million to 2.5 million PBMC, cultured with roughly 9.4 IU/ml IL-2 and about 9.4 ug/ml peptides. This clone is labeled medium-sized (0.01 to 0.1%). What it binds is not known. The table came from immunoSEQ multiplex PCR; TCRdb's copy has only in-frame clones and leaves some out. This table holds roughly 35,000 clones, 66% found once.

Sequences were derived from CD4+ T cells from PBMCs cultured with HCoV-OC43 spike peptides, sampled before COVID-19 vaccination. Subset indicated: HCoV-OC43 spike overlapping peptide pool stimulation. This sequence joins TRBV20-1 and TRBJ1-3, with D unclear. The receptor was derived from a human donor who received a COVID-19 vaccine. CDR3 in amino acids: CSARAGNTIYF. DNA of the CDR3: TGCAGTGCTAGGGCGGGAAACACCATATATTTT.